Below are 18 T cell receptor beta chains sequenced from a single sample in a study of cytomegalovirus exposure and HLA in healthy donors. PCR was performed using 60 Vbeta and 13 Jbeta primers. Data came from immunoSEQ multiplex PCR; TCRdb stores just in-frame clones and leaves some out. The table shows under 200,000 clones, with 79% occurring only once. Sequenced: PBMCs. Receptors originate from a woman in her twenties or thirties in good health and CMV-seropositive.

The CDR3 DNA reads as TGTGCCAGCAAAGACAGCCCTTATGGCTACACCTTC. Protein sequence: CASKDSPYGYTF. The chain is built from TRBV2 and TRBJ1-2; weak D call: TRBD1 (5 bases). This CDR3 region has 12 residues. The germline V gene encodes CDR1 SNHLY and CDR2 FYNNEI. Trimming shortened V by 7 bases and J by 5 bases, and 11 bases separated the two germline ends.

The chain employs TRBV6-6 and TRBJ2-1; 7 bases map to TRBD2. The CDR3 covers 16 residues. The germline CDR1 and CDR2 sequences are MNHNY and SVGAGI (reference sequence). The junction had 13 bases not matched to a gene; V was cut back by 7 bases and J by 4 bases. This CDR3 is CASIPFGGGMYNEQFF. In DNA form, the CDR3 reads TGTGCCAGCATCCCTTTCGGCGGGGGAATGTACAATGAGCAGTTCTTC.

The V gene is TRBV5-1, the J gene TRBJ2-1; TRBD2 matches 8 bases. The V segment lost 5 bases and the J segment 10 bases; nucleotides outside the gene matches: 8. CDR3 length: 13 residues. The germline CDR1 and CDR2 sequences are SGHRS and YFSETQ. The CDR3 nucleotides are TGCGCCAGCAGTTCCGGGGGGGTCTTCGAGCAGTTCTTC. Protein: CASSSGGVFEQFF.

This rearrangement joins TRBV6-5 to TRBJ2-5, with D maybe TRBD1 (6 bases). V was clipped by 0 bases and J by 1 base, with 12 bases between them. There are 16 residues in the CDR3. Germline CDR1 and CDR2: MNHEY and SVGAGI. This CDR3 is CASSYSTGSAQETQYF. CDR3 in DNA: TGTGCCAGCAGTTACTCAACAGGGTCGGCCCAAGAGACCCAGTACTTC.

This clone turned up a few times. The chain carries TRBV5-1 and TRBJ1-1, with D perhaps matching TRBD1 (6 bases). This CDR3 is 15 amino acids long. V was trimmed by 0 bases and J by 4 bases, leaving 13 bases between them. Looked up from germline, CDR1 is SGHRS and CDR2 is YFSETQ. DNA of the CDR3: TGCGCCAGCAGCTTGGCGGCGGGAGGGGGCACTGAAGCTTTCTTT. Its translation: CASSLAAGGGTEAFF.

This chain joins TRBV5-4 and TRBJ1-2; 8 nucleotides align to TRBD1. Germline V CDR1 and CDR2: SGHNT, YYREEE (reference sequence). The CDR3 is made up of 15 amino acids. Trimming took 9 bases from V and 0 from J; bases not matched to a gene: 10. The CDR3 loop reads CAIGGQGNSNYGYTF. CDR3 nucleotide sequence: TGTGCCATCGGAGGACAGGGTAATTCTAACTATGGCTACACCTTC.

The rearrangement joins TRBV10-3 to TRBJ2-3; 9 bases match TRBD2. Germline V lookup: CDR1 ENHRY, CDR2 SYGVKD. This CDR3 spans 15 amino acids. V lost 9 bases to trimming and J lost 2 bases; unmatched junction nucleotides: 9. CDR3 loop: CAIRGLAGNTDTQYF. The CDR3 bases are TGTGCCATACGCGGGCTAGCGGGGAACACAGATACGCAGTATTTT.

The chain links TRBV4-3 to TRBJ2-3, with TRBD1 matching 10 bases. CDR3 length equals 14 residues. Trimming cost V 3 bases and J 8 bases; bases outside gene matches: 5. The V gene's germline CDR1 is LGHNA and CDR2 YSLEER. Here the CDR3 DNA reads TGCGCCAGCAGCCAGGGACAGGGGAGGTTTACGCAGTATTTT. It yields the protein CASSQGQGRFTQYF.

This sequence joins TRBV9 and TRBJ2-1, with D perhaps TRBD2 (5 bases). Germline loops: CDR1 SGDLS, CDR2 YYNGEE. The CDR3 has 16 amino acids. The V end was cut by 4 bases, the J end by 7 bases, with 21 bases between. DNA of the CDR3: TGTGCCAGCAGCTCCGGAGGTGGGGAGATCTTTAATGAGCAGTTCTTC. It translates to CASSSGGGEIFNEQFF.

The chain uses TRBV7-2 and TRBJ2-7; 8 bases map to TRBD2. This CDR3 is 16 amino acids long. V trimming: 2 bases; J trimming: 0 bases; junction bases outside the gene matches: 6. CDR1 and CDR2 from the germline V gene are SGHTA and FQGNSA. CDR3 sequence reads: CASSLFGGGTSYEQYF. CDR3 nucleotides: TGTGCCAGCAGCTTATTTGGCGGGGGGACCTCCTACGAGCAGTACTTC.

The chain uses TRBV6-5 and TRBJ1-2; 8 bases match TRBD1. Germline CDR1 is MNHEY and CDR2 is SVGAGI. The ends lost 2 bases at V and 3 bases at J; junction bases unmatched: 5. This CDR3 region has 15 residues. CDR3 sequence (DNA): TGTGCCAGCAGTTACATAGGACAGGGTGACTATGGCTACACCTTC. As protein: CASSYIGQGDYGYTF.

The chain links TRBV11-3 to TRBJ2-3; D uncertain. In germline, CDR1 is SGHNT, CDR2 YENEEA. The ends were cut back, 4 bases at V and 4 bases at J, with 12 bases in the middle. This CDR3 contains 14 residues. The CDR3: CASSYDLGSDTQYF. In nucleotides, the CDR3 is TGTGCCAGCAGCTACGACTTGGGTTCAGATACGCAGTATTTT.

V and J are TRBV5-4 and TRBJ1-2; TRBD1 aligns across 7 bases. With 4 bases clipped from V and 2 bases from J, the junction kept 5 bases outside the gene matches. The CDR3 runs 14 residues. The germline V gene has CDR1 SGHNT and CDR2 YYREEE (reference sequence). The CDR3 loop reads CASSNDRENYGYTF. The CDR3 DNA follows: TGTGCCAGCAGCAACGACAGGGAAAACTATGGCTACACCTTC.

This clone was picked up one time. V gene TRBV27 combines with J gene TRBJ2-1, with 9 bases that match TRBD2. With 3 bases clipped from V and 9 bases from J, the junction kept 6 bases outside the gene matches. This CDR3 contains 14 residues. From germline, CDR1 is MNHEY and CDR2 SMNVEV (reference sequence). The CDR3 nucleotides read TGTGCCAGCAGTTTCCAGCGGGGGGTTGGTGAGCAGTTCTTC. This gives the protein CASSFQRGVGEQFF.

The V and J genes are TRBV5-1 and TRBJ1-1, with 8 nucleotides matching TRBD1. The CDR3 extends over 15 amino acids. The junction had 6 bases not matched to a gene; V was cut back by 4 bases and J by 1 base. In germline, CDR1 is SGHRS, CDR2 YFSETQ. In DNA form, the CDR3 reads TGCGCCAGCAGCGCCGACGGGACAGGGAACACTGAAGCTTTCTTT. Translation: CASSADGTGNTEAFF.

The V and J genes are TRBV19 and TRBJ1-1; TRBD1 aligns across 7 bases. The length of the CDR3 is 14 residues. With V trimmed by 3 bases and J by 5 bases, 6 bases remained unmatched. The germline V gene encodes CDR1 LNHDA and CDR2 SQIVND (reference sequence). This CDR3 reads CASSIEGARTEAFF. DNA of the CDR3: TGTGCCAGTAGTATTGAGGGGGCAAGGACTGAAGCTTTCTTT.

This chain connects TRBV9 to TRBJ1-1, with D hard to call. V was shortened by 2 bases and J by 1 base, with 9 bases between the two germline ends. Germline assignment: CDR1 SGDLS and CDR2 YYNGEE. This CDR3 has 14 amino acids. CDR3 region: CASSVATQNTEAFF. The CDR3 region has the DNA TGTGCCAGCAGCGTCGCGACACAGAACACTGAAGCTTTCTTT.

The V and J genes are TRBV7-9 and TRBJ2-7, with 13 bases matching TRBD2. The CDR3 length is 16 residues. The J segment lost 5 bases and the V segment lost 1 base, leaving 5 bases of the junction unmatched. Germline assignment: CDR1 SEHNR and CDR2 FQNEAQ (reference sequence). CDR3 sequence (DNA): TGTGCCAGCAGCTTAGACTACGGACTAGCGGGGGACGAGCAGTACTTC. Amino acids: CASSLDYGLAGDEQYF.